The 2 T cell receptor beta chains reported below all come from one sample, sequenced in a study of graft-versus-host responses after intestinal transplantation. Sequenced by immunoSEQ multiplex PCR; TCRdb stores in-frame clones only, minus some. The table shows 20,000 or so clones, with 75% to 90% occurring only once. The sequences come from PBMCs, collected around 460 days after intestinal transplant. Source of these receptors: a human patient who received an intestinal transplant, so some T cells may come from the graft donor.

A word on this clone: At one boundary the junction diverges from the germline segment, which might be a read error. The J gene is TRBJ2-7, the V gene TRBV6-5, with D tentatively TRBD2 (6 bases). The germline gives CDR1 MNHEY, CDR2 SVGAGI. The CDR3 loop spans 13 amino acids. The CDR3 DNA reads as TGTGCCAGCAGTTACTCGCGGGGATACGGGCAGTACTTC. Translation: CASSYSRGYGQYF.

The V gene is TRBV30, the J gene TRBJ1-5; D uncertain. The CDR3 consists of 14 residues. The V gene's germline CDR1 is GTSNPN and CDR2 SVGIG (reference sequence). V was clipped by 1 base and J by 2 bases, with 9 bases between them. The CDR3 region is CAWSEDLGNQPQHF. The CDR3 nucleotides are TGTGCCTGGAGTGAGGACCTGGGCAATCAGCCCCAGCATTTT. Complete variable domain (other parts from reference TRBV30 and TRBJ1-5): SQTIHQWPATLVQPVGSPLSLECTVEGTSNPNLYWYRQAAGRGLQLLFYSVGIGQISSEVPQNLSASRPQDRQFILSSKKLLLSDSGFYLCAWSEDLGNQPQHFGDGTRLSIL.